The clone carrying this T cell receptor (beta chain) was found a few times. As yet, its antigen is unknown. The data were obtained in a study of cytomegalovirus exposure and HLA in healthy donors. PCR involved 60 Vbeta and 13 Jbeta primers. TCRdb's copy holds only in-frame clones and misses some; the assay was immunoSEQ multiplex PCR. The repertoire consists of some 110,000 clones, with roughly 70% occurring once and the leading ten covering roughly 1.3%. General study results and limits: Several V segments, TRBV6-2 and TRBV6-3 among them, could not be told apart and were dropped. The authors enumerated around 150 TCR beta chains as linked to cytomegalovirus.

The CDR3 runs 17 residues. Germline CDR1 is SGHRS and CDR2 is YFSETQ. V dropped 2 bases and J dropped 7; count of bases not matched to a gene: 12. The TCR originated in a middle-aged man in good health and CMV-seronegative. Sequenced: PBMCs. The genes are TRBV5-1 and TRBJ1-6; 7 positions agree with TRBD1. The CDR3 nucleotides read TGCGCCAGCAGCTTACTAACCGGGGACAGAGCAAATTCACCCCTCCACTTT. Protein sequence: CASSLLTGDRANSPLHF.